Shown below are 12 T cell receptor beta chains from a single sample sequenced in a study of T-cell reconstitution after alpha-beta-depleted transplantation in children. Unique molecular identifiers were used in preparing the TCRbeta library. Via MiXCR, TCRdb re-called the PCR reads, giving one row per CDR3 protein. The sample includes about 510,000 distinct CDR3 sequences, around 10% of them seen just once. This sample comprised PBMCs, mostly from graft donor cells, obtained 180 days after TCRalphabeta/CD19-depleted stem cell transplant. The source of these receptors is a female patient aged 2-9 years who had a stem cell transplant for aplastic anemia, so the T cells may come from the graft donor.

The chain recombines TRBV27 with TRBJ2-7; 8 bases are a match to TRBD2. CDR3 length equals 14 residues. V lost 4 bases to trimming and J lost 1 base; unmatched junction nucleotides: 3. Germline V gene lookup returns CDR1 MNHEY and CDR2 SMNVEV (reference sequence). The CDR3 nucleotides are TGTGCCAGCAGTTATTTAGCGGGGTCCTACGAGCAGTACTTC. Protein: CASSYLAGSYEQYF.

In its sample, this clonotype was seen a few times. The rearrangement joins TRBV7-9 to TRBJ2-5; 11 bases line up with TRBD2. The CDR3 spans 17 residues. Germline values: CDR1 SEHNR, CDR2 FQNEAQ (reference sequence). The V and J ends lost 3 bases and 1 base, in that order; junction bases with no gene match: 7. The CDR3 sequence: CASSFGSGLAAQETQYF. The CDR3 nucleotides read TGTGCCAGCAGCTTCGGGTCGGGACTAGCGGCCCAAGAGACCCAGTACTTC. Looking up the rest from reference TRBV7-9 and TRBJ2-5 gives the full variable domain: DTGVSQNPRHKITKRGQNVTFRCDPISEHNRLYWYRQTLGQGPEFLTYFQNEAQLEKSRLLSDRFSAERPKGSFSTLEIQRTEQGDSAMYLCASSFGSGLAAQETQYFGPGTRLLVL.

This clonotype was seen a few times. This chain links TRBV4-2 with TRBJ2-1, with 11 bases identical to TRBD2. Germline V CDR1 and CDR2: LGHNA, YNFKEQ. The CDR3 is 17 residues long. The V and J ends lost 0 bases and 9 bases, in that order; junction bases with no gene match: 10. The CDR3 coding sequence is TGTGCCAGCAGCCAAGATAGGCCTAGCGGGAGGAGGGGTGAGCAGTTCTTC. This sequence encodes CASSQDRPSGRRGEQFF.

The chain employs TRBV18 and TRBJ2-4; 7 bases are a match to TRBD1. The CDR3 is 13 amino acids. Per the germline V gene, CDR1 is KGHSH and CDR2 is LQKENI. The junction had 5 bases not matched to a gene; V was cut back by 3 bases and J by 9 bases. The CDR3 reads CASSPLDRSIQYF. DNA for the CDR3: TGTGCCAGCTCACCTCTGGACAGGTCCATTCAGTACTTC.

This clonotype was found a few times. The chain recombines TRBV7-8 with TRBJ2-5, with D hard to call. Between the trimmed V and J ends, which lost 5 bases and 4 bases, there was a span of 17 bases. The CDR3 extends over 15 amino acids. Germline CDR1 is SGHVS and CDR2 is FQNEAQ. CDR3 sequence (DNA): TGTGCCAGCAGCCCCTTCTATGCTGATAGAGAGACCCAGTACTTC. This translates into CASSPFYADRETQYF.

In this sample, this clonotype turned up a few times. This chain uses TRBV7-6 with TRBJ1-3; no reliable D call. CDR1 and CDR2 (germline): SGHVS, FNYEAQ. The CDR3 is 14 amino acids. The V gene lost 5 bases and the J gene lost 4 bases, with 12 bases spanning the gap. Written as DNA, the CDR3 is TGTGCCAGCAGCAGGGCTCGGTCCGGAAACACCATATATTTT. Protein product: CASSRARSGNTIYF.

The chain links TRBV12-5 to TRBJ2-7; either TRBD1 or TRBD2 may fit D (6 bases each). Per germline, CDR1 LGHNT and CDR2 FRNRAP. V lost 1 base, J lost 0 bases, and 10 bases lay in between. The CDR3 is 15 amino acids. CDR3 DNA: TGTGCTAGTGGTTTGGCACAGGGAGGCTCCTACGAGCAGTACTTC. Translating it yields CASGLAQGGSYEQYF.

This chain links TRBV7-2 with TRBJ1-6, with TRBD1 matching 8 bases. After removal of 4 bases from V and 8 bases from J, the junction contained 7 bases not matched to a gene. Germline loops: CDR1 SGHTA, CDR2 FQGNSA. CDR3 length: 15 amino acids. The CDR3 DNA reads TGTGCCAGCAGCTCCCTTGGACAGGGCCATTCACCCCTCCACTTT. This sequence encodes CASSSLGQGHSPLHF. Filled out from reference TRBV7-2 and TRBJ1-6, the complete variable domain reads GAGVSQSPSNKVTEKGKDVELRCDPISGHTALYWYRQSLGQGLEFLIYFQGNSAPDKSGLPSDRFSAERTGGSVSTLTIQRTQQEDSAVYLCASSSLGQGHSPLHFGNGTRLTVT.

This clonotype was found many times. V is TRBV9 and J is TRBJ2-3; 10 positions match TRBD2. J gave up 2 bases and V 3 bases, and 3 bases lay outside the gene matches. CDR3 length equals 15 residues. Germline lookup yields CDR1 SGDLS and CDR2 YYNGEE. As DNA, the CDR3 is TGTGCCAGCAGCGCTGGACTAGCGGTCACAGATACGCAGTATTTT. Amino acid sequence: CASSAGLAVTDTQYF.

The J gene is TRBJ2-1, the V gene TRBV7-6, with 10 bases fitting TRBD2. Per the germline V gene, CDR1 is SGHVS and CDR2 is FNYEAQ. The CDR3 length is 19 residues. V lost 4 bases and J lost 4; bases outside the gene matches: 16. The CDR3 here is CASSSRRGLAVKKYNEQFF. CDR3 in DNA: TGTGCCAGCAGCTCTCGTAGAGGACTAGCGGTTAAGAAATACAATGAGCAGTTCTTC.

Only a few counts were recorded for this clonotype. The genes are TRBV4-3 and TRBJ1-5; 9 bases are a match to TRBD1. The ends lost 0 bases at V and 5 bases at J; junction bases unmatched: 5. This CDR3 spans 16 amino acids. The germline gives CDR1 LGHNA, CDR2 YSLEER. CDR3 DNA: TGCGCCAGCAGCCAAGATGGGGACAGGGCCCATCAGCCCCAGCATTTT. This translates into CASSQDGDRAHQPQHF.

This clonotype has only a few counts. The CDR3 spells CSVARENYGYTF. CDR3 sequence (DNA): TGCAGCGTCGCCAGGGAGAACTATGGCTACACCTTC. This chain uses TRBV29-1 with TRBJ1-2; maybe TRBD1 (5 bases). This CDR3 has 12 residues. CDR1 is SQVTM, CDR2 ANQGSEA, per germline. With 6 bases removed from V and 2 bases from J, the gap between germline ends came to 10 bases.